The TCR beta chain under discussion was sequenced for a study of CD8+ T cells in alopecia areata. Study as a whole: Patients in the treated group were given tofacitinib by mouth, 5 to 10 mg twice a day. The duration of tofacitinib was 6 to 18 months, with 6 months off drug afterward.

Details on this clone: What it binds is not known.

Study results and caveats: Lesional tissue from the scalp (especially in alopecia totalis/universalis) showed higher clonality than normal scalp.

Extracted RNA was reverse transcribed into cDNA, the sequencing template. Method: immunoSEQ multiplex PCR; TCRdb's copy keeps in-frame clones and lacks some. The repertoire holds approximately 91,000 clones, with 35% to 50% as singletons. Lesional scalp punch biopsies and peripheral blood came from alopecia areata patients. Per the germline V gene, CDR1 is KGHSH and CDR2 is LQKENI. Trimming removed 2 bases from V and 5 bases from J; junction bases left unmatched: 15. CDR3 length: 17 residues. The sequence was obtained from a human donor with alopecia areata. Sequencing was performed on CD4+ T cells sorted from blood. The chain employs TRBV18 and TRBJ2-7, with 7 positions matching TRBD1. DNA of the CDR3: TGTGCCAGCTCACCATCTCGAAAAGGGACAGCTGTCCACGAGCAGTACTTC. Protein product: CASSPSRKGTAVHEQYF. Full variable domain (remainder filled in from reference TRBV18 and TRBJ2-7): NAGVMQNPRHLVRRRGQEARLRCSPMKGHSHVYWYRQLPEEGLKFMVYLQKENIIDESGMPKERFSAEFPKEGPSILRIQQVVRGDSAAYFCASSPSRKGTAVHEQYFGPGTRLTVT.